The rows below give T cell receptor beta chains drawn from one sample of a study of blood T cell repertoires in COVID-19. Clones were read by immunoSEQ multiplex PCR, and TCRdb kept only the in-frame ones, dropping some. This sample yields over 65,000 clones, of which just under 85% are seen a single time; about 20% belongs to the top ten. Sequencing was carried out using peripheral blood. These receptor sequences come from a man older than 75 with active or convalescent COVID-19. The CDR3 runs from the conserved cysteine through the conserved F or W. The order of the fields is D gene, V gene, J gene, clone size, CDR3 protein, CDR3 DNA. D genes are given only for firm matches. Rows may omit the clone size; those that give it use once, few, many or a size class.

>TRBD1|TRBV18|TRBJ2-1|NA
CASSPRDSLSAYNEQFF
TGTGCCAGCTCACCACGGGACAGCCTAAGCGCCTACAATGAGCAGTTCTTC
>NA|TRBV18|TRBJ1-4|NA
CASSAGVAPTLATNEKLFF
TGTGCCAGCTCGGCCGGGGTCGCTCCAACCCTTGCAACTAATGAAAAACTGTTTTTT
>NA|TRBV2|TRBJ1-1|NA
CASSEGGQLNTEAFF
TGTGCCAGCAGCGAAGGGGGGCAGCTGAACACTGAAGCTTTCTTT
>TRBD1|TRBV6-1|TRBJ1-2|NA
CASSEFRGQGYTF
TGTGCCAGCAGTGAGTTTAGGGGGCAAGGCTACACCTTC
>NA|TRBV7-2|TRBJ1-3|NA
CASSLGTVSGNTIYF
TGTGCCAGCAGCTTAGGGACTGTCTCTGGAAACACCATATATTTT
>NA|TRBV5-1|TRBJ2-5|NA
CASRSGRQAYGTTQYF
TGCGCCAGCAGGTCGGGTCGACAGGCCTACGGGACGACCCAGTACTTC
>TRBD1|TRBV5-6|TRBJ2-3|NA
CASSLRWKGGVSDTQYF
TGTGCCAGCAGCTTGAGGTGGAAAGGGGGCGTATCAGATACGCAGTATTTT
>NA|TRBV28|TRBJ1-1|NA
CASSLAGTWRTEAFF
TGTGCCAGCAGTTTGGCGGGGACGTGGAGAACTGAAGCTTTCTTT
>NA|TRBV9|TRBJ2-3|NA
CASSVGAGTTDTQYF
TGTGCCAGCAGCGTAGGGGCGGGGACCACAGATACGCAGTATTTT
>TRBD1|TRBV7-9|TRBJ1-1|NA
CASSFGLGQGLNTEAFF
TGTGCCAGCAGCTTTGGCTTGGGACAGGGCCTGAACACTGAAGCTTTCTTT
>TRBD1|TRBV15|TRBJ1-4|NA
CATSRPRTGLNEKLFF
TGTGCCACCAGCAGACCCCGGACAGGCCTTAATGAAAAACTGTTTTTT
>TRBD1|TRBV5-1|TRBJ2-5|NA
CASSLGVTGKETQYF
TGCGCCAGCAGCTTGGGGGTGACAGGGAAGGAGACCCAGTACTTC
>TRBD2|TRBV6-6|TRBJ2-5|NA
CASKKSGGGETQYF
TGTGCCAGCAAGAAATCCGGGGGGGGCGAGACCCAGTACTTC
>NA|TRBV10-2|TRBJ1-1|NA
CATLWTAMNTEAFF
TGCGCCACCCTCTGGACAGCAATGAACACTGAAGCTTTCTTT
>NA|TRBV5-8|TRBJ1-1|NA
CASSLAGALNTEAFF
TGTGCCAGCAGCTTGGCAGGGGCCCTGAACACTGAAGCTTTCTTT
>TRBD1|TRBV10-2|TRBJ1-1|NA
CASSVSHGTGNRNTEAFF
TGCGCCAGCAGTGTATCCCATGGGACAGGTAATAGGAACACTGAAGCTTTCTTT
>NA|TRBV10-1|TRBJ2-3|NA
CASSESGRTDTQYF
TGCGCCAGCAGTGAGTCTGGGCGCACAGATACGCAGTATTTT
>TRBD1|TRBV11-2|TRBJ2-2|NA
CASSRTGGRDGELFF
TGTGCCAGCAGCCGAACAGGGGGAAGAGACGGGGAGCTGTTTTTT
>NA|TRBV24-1|TRBJ2-5|NA
CATSDPRVGGQTQYF
TGTGCCACCAGTGACCCCCGCGTGGGGGGGCAGACCCAGTACTTC
>TRBD1|TRBV11-3|TRBJ1-2|NA
CASSRPGQATYGYTF
TGTGCCAGCAGCCGACCGGGACAGGCAACTTATGGCTACACCTTC
>TRBD2|TRBV6-5|TRBJ2-1|NA
CASRPSGLYNEQFF
TGTGCCAGCAGGCCTAGCGGATTATACAATGAGCAGTTCTTC
>TRBD1|TRBV29-1|TRBJ1-2|NA
CSVAQGTGDGYTF
TGCAGCGTTGCCCAGGGGACAGGGGACGGCTACACCTTC
>NA|TRBV7-2|TRBJ2-2|NA
CASSRLAALNTGELFF
TGTGCCAGCAGCCGCCTGGCGGCTCTGAACACCGGGGAGCTGTTTTTT
>TRBD2|TRBV9|TRBJ2-1|NA
CASSVRREGSYNEQFF
TGTGCCAGCAGCGTAAGGCGGGAGGGATCCTACAATGAGCAGTTCTTC
>NA|TRBV21-1|TRBJ1-5|NA
CASTCPFAGYTSNQPQHF
TGTGCCAGCACCTGTCCCTTTGCGGGTTATACTAGCAATCAGCCCCAGCATTTT
>TRBD1|TRBV6-4|TRBJ2-1|NA
CASSKGTAYNEQFF
TGTGCCAGCAGTAAGGGGACAGCGTACAATGAGCAGTTCTTC
>TRBD2|TRBV5-8|TRBJ2-3|NA
CASPHGVAGGVTDTQYF
TGTGCCAGCCCCCACGGGGTAGCGGGAGGAGTCACAGATACGCAGTATTTT
>NA|TRBV29-1|TRBJ2-1|NA
CSGRDNEQFF
TGCAGCGGGAGGGACAATGAGCAGTTCTTC
>TRBD1|TRBV29-1|TRBJ1-2|few
CSVNRQGGYGYTF
TGCAGCGTTAATCGACAGGGCGGCTATGGCTACACCTTC
>NA|TRBV28|TRBJ1-3|NA
CASTSGAGNTIYF
TGTGCCAGCACCTCCGGAGCTGGAAACACCATATATTTT
>NA|TRBV18|TRBJ1-2|once
CASSPTGHQGYTF
TGTGCCAGCTCACCGACGGGTCACCAGGGCTACACCTTC
>NA|TRBV10-3|TRBJ1-6|many
CAISGSGLGANSPLHF
TGTGCCATCAGTGGGTCTGGTCTTGGAGCTAATTCACCCCTCCACTTT
>TRBD1|TRBV5-1|TRBJ1-1|NA
CASSDGQGGNTEAFF
TGCGCCAGCAGCGACGGACAGGGGGGGAACACTGAAGCTTTCTTT
>TRBD2|TRBV6-1|TRBJ2-2|NA
CASSDGLAANTGELFF
TGTGCCAGCAGTGACGGACTAGCGGCGAACACCGGGGAGCTGTTTTTT
>NA|TRBV21-1|TRBJ1-2|once
CASSRRGSYGYTF
TGTGCCAGCAGCAGGAGAGGGAGCTATGGCTACACCTTC
>NA|TRBV2|TRBJ2-6|few
CAGGRTRSSGANVLTF
TGTGCCGGGGGCCGGACGCGGAGCTCTGGGGCCAACGTCCTGACTTTC
>NA|TRBV13|TRBJ2-1|NA
CASALRRPYNEQFF
TGTGCCAGCGCCCTTCGGCGGCCCTACAATGAGCAGTTCTTC
>TRBD1|TRBV18|TRBJ2-3|NA
CASSPAGQGIADTQYF
TGTGCCAGCTCACCAGCCGGACAGGGGATTGCAGATACGCAGTATTTT
>NA|TRBV5-1|TRBJ1-5|NA
CASSLIGGIEQPQHF
TGCGCCAGCAGCTTGATCGGGGGAATAGAGCAGCCCCAGCATTTT
>TRBD2|TRBV5-1|TRBJ2-6|NA
CASSGKREGLPGANVLTF
TGCGCCAGCAGCGGGAAGCGGGAGGGCCTTCCGGGGGCCAACGTCCTGACTTTC
>NA|TRBV6-4|TRBJ1-5|NA
CASSGGEDQPQHF
TGTGCCAGCAGTGGAGGAGAAGATCAGCCCCAGCATTTT
>TRBD1|TRBV11-3|TRBJ2-3|NA
CASWTGTEDTQYF
TGTGCCAGCTGGACAGGAACCGAGGATACGCAGTATTTT
>TRBD1|TRBV19|TRBJ1-2|NA
CASSPRTGNYGYTF
TGTGCCAGTAGTCCGCGGACAGGGAACTATGGCTACACCTTC